These 24 T cell receptor beta chains originate from one sample sequenced in a study of T cell repertoires in cytomegalovirus infection. TCRdb called the reads again in MiXCR, with one record for every CDR3 protein. The table lists approximately 76,000 distinct CDR3 sequences, 3.7% of them singletons. The specimen sequenced was PBMCs. All receptors derive from a human donor in good health (CMV status not recorded). Some clones in this sample may be carry-over from other donors' samples.

In this sample, this clonotype turned up many times. The rearrangement links TRBV7-9 to TRBJ1-1, with D unclear. Germline V gene lookup returns CDR1 SEHNR and CDR2 FQNEAQ (reference sequence). The CDR3 totals 14 residues. The V gene lost 4 bases and the J gene lost 5 bases, with 14 bases spanning the gap. DNA of the CDR3: TGTGCCAGCAGCTCTTATTCCCGTGAAACTGAAGCTTTCTTT. Protein sequence: CASSSYSRETEAFF.

This clonotype was detected ten times or more. The chain combines TRBV28 with TRBJ1-1; a possible D gene is TRBD1 (6 bases). Looked up from germline, CDR1 is MDHEN and CDR2 is SYDVKM. The CDR3 totals 15 residues. V was cut by 4 bases and J by 1 base, with 13 bases left in between. This CDR3 reads CASSSLTGPNTEAFF. CDR3 coding DNA: TGTGCCAGCAGTTCCTTGACAGGACCGAACACTGAAGCTTTCTTT.

Many counts were recorded for this clonotype. V gene TRBV12-3 or TRBV12-4 combines with J gene TRBJ1-2; 8 nucleotides align to TRBD1. The CDR3 spans 15 residues. The V segment lost 5 bases and the J segment 4 bases; nucleotides outside the gene matches: 9. In nucleotides, the CDR3 is TGTGCCAGCAGTCCCAGGACAGGGCATTTCTATGGCTACACCTTC. Translating it yields CASSPRTGHFYGYTF.

V is TRBV2 and J is TRBJ1-5, with TRBD1 matching over 7 bases. CDR1 and CDR2 (germline): SNHLY, FYNNEI. The CDR3 consists of 12 residues. With V trimmed by 10 bases and J by 7 bases, 7 bases remained unmatched. CDR3 DNA sequence: TGTGCCACCACGACAGGGAGGCAGCCCCAGCATTTT. Amino acids: CATTTGRQPQHF.

Ten or more counts support this clonotype. This sequence joins TRBV28 and TRBJ1-4; 10 nucleotides line up with TRBD1. CDR3 length: 16 residues. V gave up 6 bases and J gave up 8 bases; unmatched junction bases: 12. Looked up from germline, CDR1 is MDHEN and CDR2 is SYDVKM. The CDR3 coding sequence is TGTGCCAGCAGAATAGAACGGGACAGGGGATTGGAAAAACTGTTTTTT. It encodes CASRIERDRGLEKLFF.

This clonotype has at least ten counts. This sequence joins TRBV6-1 and TRBJ1-2; D may be TRBD1 (6 bases). Germline-derived CDR1 and CDR2 are MNHNS and SASEGT. The CDR3 consists of 13 residues. The germline V and J ends were trimmed by 0 bases and 7 bases, with 9 bases remaining between them. The CDR3 sequence: CASSEAPRGGYTF. The CDR3 DNA is TGTGCCAGCAGTGAAGCCCCCAGGGGTGGCTACACCTTC.

This clonotype was counted ten times or more. V is TRBV6-5 and J is TRBJ2-7, with unresolved D. This CDR3 is built from 13 residues. The V gene's germline CDR1 is MNHEY and CDR2 SVGAGI. The V gene lost 4 bases and the J gene lost 3 bases, with 10 bases spanning the gap. For the CDR3, the DNA is TGTGCCAGCAGTTCAGTTGCGGTCTACGAGCAGTACTTC. Amino acid sequence: CASSSVAVYEQYF.

This clonotype was seen at least ten times. This sequence joins TRBV12-3 or TRBV12-4 and TRBJ2-7; possibly TRBD2 for D (5 bases). Trimming shortened V by 9 bases and J by 2 bases, and 14 bases separated the two germline ends. There are 13 residues in the CDR3. The CDR3 DNA reads TGTGCCAGTGGGCGAGGGTACACCTACGAGCAGTACTTC. Its translation is CASGRGYTYEQYF.

This clonotype came up many times. The chain links TRBV7-2 to TRBJ1-5; unclear D gene. The CDR3 totals 14 residues. Trimming stripped 4 bases from V and 7 bases from J, with 14 bases between. Germline V gene sequence: CDR1 SGHTA, CDR2 FQGNSA. CDR3 loop: CASSSDPGLQPQHF. The CDR3 region has the DNA TGTGCCAGCAGCTCCGACCCCGGGCTCCAGCCCCAGCATTTT.

This clonotype was seen many times. This chain links TRBV28 with TRBJ1-5, with D perhaps TRBD1 (6 bases). The length of the CDR3 is 15 residues. V gave up 3 bases and J gave up 6 bases, with 15 bases separating them. Germline lookup yields CDR1 MDHEN and CDR2 SYDVKM. The CDR3 region has the DNA TGTGCCAGCAGTTTTCAAGGGACATTCGGTCAGCCCCAGCATTTT. Translating it yields CASSFQGTFGQPQHF. The full variable domain, in which reference TRBV28 and TRBJ1-5 provide the parts outside the CDR3, is DVKVTQSSRYLVKRTGEKVFLECVQDMDHENMFWYRQDPGLGLRLIYFSYDVKMKEKGDIPEGYSVSREKKERFSLILESASTNQTSMYLCASSFQGTFGQPQHFGDGTRLSIL.

This clonotype was seen ten or more times. The J gene is TRBJ1-1, the V gene TRBV7-9, with D tentatively TRBD1 (6 bases). The germline CDR1 and CDR2 sequences are SEHNR and FQNEAQ (reference sequence). The CDR3 has 13 amino acids. V shed 9 bases and J shed 5 bases, with 16 bases lying between them. CDR3 sequence reads: CASLAGQITEAFF. The CDR3 bases are TGTGCCAGTCTGGCTGGACAGATTACTGAAGCTTTCTTT.

This clonotype was recorded at least ten times. The rearrangement links TRBV7-6 to TRBJ2-2; a weak D match, TRBD1 (6 bases). Germline CDR1 SGHVS, CDR2 FNYEAQ. V was pared by 4 bases and J by 0 bases, with 12 bases between. CDR3 size: 16 residues. The CDR3 protein is CASSSEGETNTGELFF. CDR3 nucleotides: TGTGCCAGCAGCTCAGAGGGGGAAACGAACACCGGGGAGCTGTTTTTT.

This clonotype was seen at least ten times. This chain joins TRBV7-6 and TRBJ2-5, with TRBD2 as a possible D gene (5 bases). The ends were cut back, 5 bases at V and 5 bases at J, with 12 bases in the middle. CDR3 length equals 13 residues. Germline lookup yields CDR1 SGHVS and CDR2 FNYEAQ. The CDR3 spells CASSTSGMETQYF. CDR3 bases: TGTGCCAGCAGCACTAGTGGTATGGAGACCCAGTACTTC.

In this sample, this clonotype turned up many times. The rearrangement links TRBV7-6 to TRBJ1-6; D gene ambiguous. Germline V gene data show CDR1 as SGHVS and CDR2 as FNYEAQ. There are 15 residues in the CDR3. Trimming stripped 3 bases from V and 7 bases from J, with 13 bases between. The CDR3 DNA reads as TGTGCCAGCAGCTTTGGAGGTCCCGAAAATTCACCCCTCCACTTT. Translation: CASSFGGPENSPLHF.

This clonotype was picked up many times. This chain uses TRBV20-1 with TRBJ1-1; D remains ambiguous. Trimming shortened V by 5 bases and J by 3 bases, and 13 bases separated the two germline ends. Germline values: CDR1 DFQATT, CDR2 SNEGSKA (reference sequence). This CDR3 is 13 amino acids long. This chain's CDR3 is CSAGLAVYTEAFF. CDR3 DNA sequence: TGCAGTGCTGGCCTGGCTGTCTACACTGAAGCTTTCTTT.

This clonotype appeared once. V gene TRBV4-1 combines with J gene TRBJ2-7, with unresolved D. This CDR3 has 13 amino acids. Germline V gene sequence: CDR1 MGHRA, CDR2 YSYEKL. Trimming pared 4 bases from V and 2 bases from J, leaving 9 bases between. DNA of the CDR3: TGCGCCAGCAGCCCACTCCCTGCCTACGAGCAGTACTTC. Encoded protein: CASSPLPAYEQYF.

This clonotype was counted at least ten times. This chain uses TRBV5-5 with TRBJ2-7; TRBD1 or TRBD2 may be the D gene (5 bases each). The CDR3 contains 15 residues. V lost 5 bases to trimming and J lost 2 bases, with 17 bases between them. Germline-derived CDR1 and CDR2 are SGHKS and YYEKEE (reference sequence). The CDR3 sequence is CASRRDPGPTYEQYF. CDR3 nucleotide sequence: TGTGCCAGCAGAAGAGACCCGGGACCAACCTACGAGCAGTACTTC.

This clonotype was counted at least ten times. V is TRBV7-9 and J is TRBJ1-5; TRBD1 agrees at 8 bases. Germline V lookup: CDR1 SEHNR, CDR2 FQNEAQ (reference sequence). The CDR3 length is 17 residues. V dropped 4 bases and J dropped 4; count of bases not matched to a gene: 12. CDR3 residues: CASSSGTGYRTNQPQHF. The CDR3 DNA reads TGTGCCAGCAGCTCCGGGACAGGTTATCGAACGAATCAGCCCCAGCATTTT.

This clonotype has ten or more counts. V gene TRBV7-9 combines with J gene TRBJ1-1; D is undetermined. CDR1 is SEHNR, CDR2 FQNEAQ, per germline (reference sequence). This CDR3 is 13 amino acids long. Trimming removed 3 bases from V and 0 bases from J, with 5 bases in between. The CDR3 region is CASSFQMNTEAFF. The CDR3 DNA is TGTGCCAGCAGCTTTCAGATGAACACTGAAGCTTTCTTT.

This clonotype was found a few times. The V gene is TRBV7-2, the J gene TRBJ1-1; D uncertain. Deletions cut 4 bases from V and 1 base from J, with 7 bases between. The CDR3 spans 13 residues. Germline V lookup: CDR1 SGHTA, CDR2 FQGNSA. CDR3 residues: CASSSGPNTEAFF. The CDR3 bases are TGTGCCAGCAGCTCCGGACCGAACACTGAAGCTTTCTTT.

This clonotype was seen many times. The chain uses TRBV7-4 and TRBJ2-5; D gene ambiguous. Trimming pared 5 bases from V and 2 bases from J, leaving 12 bases between. This CDR3 spans 14 amino acids. Germline lookup yields CDR1 SGHVT and CDR2 SQSDAQ. The CDR3 DNA reads TGTGCCAGCAGCACAAGGTACCTTCAAGAGACCCAGTACTTC. Its translation is CASSTRYLQETQYF. The complete variable domain, with remaining parts taken from reference TRBV7-4 and TRBJ2-5, reads GAGVSQSPRYKVAKRGRDVALRCDSISGHVTLYWYRQTLGQGSEVLTYSQSDAQRDKSGRPSGRFSAERPERSVSTLKIQRTEQGDSAVYLCASSTRYLQETQYFGPGTRLLVL.

This clonotype came up many times. This chain connects TRBV7-2 to TRBJ1-2; TRBD1 aligns across 8 bases. V lost 4 bases and J lost 8; bases outside the gene matches: 3. The CDR3 is made up of 12 amino acids. The V gene's germline CDR1 is SGHTA and CDR2 FQGNSA. The CDR3 here is CASSSTGAGYTF. CDR3 DNA sequence: TGTGCCAGCAGCTCGACAGGGGCAGGCTACACCTTC.

The chain carries TRBV15 and TRBJ1-4; D not certain. The CDR3 runs to 17 residues. Looked up from germline, CDR1 is LNHNV and CDR2 is YYDKDF (reference sequence). Trimming removed 8 bases at V and 2 bases at J, with 21 bases between. The DNA for the CDR3 is TGTGCCACCCAAAGGTCCTTTCGAGGTTTGACTAATGAAAAACTGTTTTTT. Translating gives CATQRSFRGLTNEKLFF.

The CDR3 region has the DNA TGTGCCAGCAGCAAAACTAAAACCGGGGGCAATCAGCCCCAGCATTTT. This sequence encodes CASSKTKTGGNQPQHF. The chain carries TRBV7-2 and TRBJ1-5; no reliable D call. This CDR3 comprises 16 residues. Trimming left V 5 bases short and J 2 bases short, with 16 bases between. Germline V gene data show CDR1 as SGHTA and CDR2 as FQGNSA.